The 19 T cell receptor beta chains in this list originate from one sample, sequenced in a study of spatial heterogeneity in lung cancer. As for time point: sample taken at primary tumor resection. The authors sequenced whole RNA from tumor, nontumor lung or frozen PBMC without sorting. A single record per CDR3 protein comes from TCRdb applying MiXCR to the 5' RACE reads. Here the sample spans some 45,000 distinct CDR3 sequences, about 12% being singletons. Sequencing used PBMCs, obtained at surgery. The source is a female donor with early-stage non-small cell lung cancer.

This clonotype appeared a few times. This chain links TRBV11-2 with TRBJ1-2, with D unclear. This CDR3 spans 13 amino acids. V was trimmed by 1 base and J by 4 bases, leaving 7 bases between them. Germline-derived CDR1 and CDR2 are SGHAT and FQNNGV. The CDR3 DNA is TGTGCCAGCAGCTTAGGTTGGATCTATGGCTACACCTTC. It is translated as CASSLGWIYGYTF.

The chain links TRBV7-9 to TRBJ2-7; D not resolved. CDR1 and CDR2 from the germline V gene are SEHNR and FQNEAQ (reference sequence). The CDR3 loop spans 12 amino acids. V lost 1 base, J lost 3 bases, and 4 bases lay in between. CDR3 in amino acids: CASSLVDYEQYF. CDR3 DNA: TGTGCCAGCAGCTTAGTTGACTACGAGCAGTACTTC.

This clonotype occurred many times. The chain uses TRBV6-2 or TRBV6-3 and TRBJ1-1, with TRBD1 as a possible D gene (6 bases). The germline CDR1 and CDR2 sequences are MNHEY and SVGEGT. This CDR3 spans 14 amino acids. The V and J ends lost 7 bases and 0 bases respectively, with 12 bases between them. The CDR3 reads CASTQDRLNTEAFF. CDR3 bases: TGTGCCAGCACCCAGGACAGATTGAACACTGAAGCTTTCTTT.

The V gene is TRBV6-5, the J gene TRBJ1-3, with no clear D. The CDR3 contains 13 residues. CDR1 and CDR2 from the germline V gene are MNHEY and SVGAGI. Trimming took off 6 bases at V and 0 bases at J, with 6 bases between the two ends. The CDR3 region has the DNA TGTGCCAGCAGGCCGGCCTCTGGAAACACCATATATTTT. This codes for CASRPASGNTIYF.

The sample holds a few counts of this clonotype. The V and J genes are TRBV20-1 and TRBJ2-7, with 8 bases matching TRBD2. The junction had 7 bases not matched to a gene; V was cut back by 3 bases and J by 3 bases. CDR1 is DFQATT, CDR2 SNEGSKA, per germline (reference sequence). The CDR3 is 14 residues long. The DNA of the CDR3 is TGCAGTGCTAGTGTCCCGAGCGGGGGCTACGAGCAGTACTTC. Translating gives CSASVPSGGYEQYF.

DNA for the CDR3: TGCGCCAGCAGCCAGGAGCGGCAGAATAACTATGGCTACACCTTC. Its translation is CASSQERQNNYGYTF. V gene TRBV4-3 combines with J gene TRBJ1-2; D remains unclear. This CDR3 spans 15 amino acids. CDR1 and CDR2 from the germline V gene are LGHNA and YSLEER. Between the trimmed V and J ends, which lost 3 bases and 1 base, there was a span of 12 bases.

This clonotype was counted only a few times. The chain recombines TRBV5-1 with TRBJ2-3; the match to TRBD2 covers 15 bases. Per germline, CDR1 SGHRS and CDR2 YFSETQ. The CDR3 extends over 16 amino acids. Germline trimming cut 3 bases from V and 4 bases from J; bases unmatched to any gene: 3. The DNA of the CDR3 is TGCGCCAGCAGCTGGACTAGCGGGGGGGCCCCAGATACGCAGTATTTT. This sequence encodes CASSWTSGGAPDTQYF.

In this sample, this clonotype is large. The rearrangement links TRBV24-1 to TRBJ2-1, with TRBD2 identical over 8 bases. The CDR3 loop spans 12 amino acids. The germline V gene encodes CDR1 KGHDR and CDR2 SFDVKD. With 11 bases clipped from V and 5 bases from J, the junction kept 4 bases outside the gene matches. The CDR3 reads CASGAGDNEQFF. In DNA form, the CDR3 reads TGTGCCAGTGGAGCGGGAGACAATGAGCAGTTCTTC.

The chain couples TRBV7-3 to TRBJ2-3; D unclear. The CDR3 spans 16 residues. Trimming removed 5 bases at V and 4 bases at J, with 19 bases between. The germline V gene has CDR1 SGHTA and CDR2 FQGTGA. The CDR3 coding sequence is TGTGCCAGCAGCCCGCTGGCCGAAAGTACAGCAGATACGCAGTATTTT. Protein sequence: CASSPLAESTADTQYF.

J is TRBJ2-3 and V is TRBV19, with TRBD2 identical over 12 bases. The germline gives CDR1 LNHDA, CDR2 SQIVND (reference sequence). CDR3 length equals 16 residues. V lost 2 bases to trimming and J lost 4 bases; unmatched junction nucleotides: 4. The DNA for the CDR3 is TGTGCCAGTAGTATACGGACTAGCGGGGTATCAGATACGCAGTATTTT. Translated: CASSIRTSGVSDTQYF.

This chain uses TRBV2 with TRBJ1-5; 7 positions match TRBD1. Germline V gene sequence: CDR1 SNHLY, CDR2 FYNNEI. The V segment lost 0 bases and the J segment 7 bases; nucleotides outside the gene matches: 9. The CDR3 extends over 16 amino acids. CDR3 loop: CASSEARGRGSQPQHF. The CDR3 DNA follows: TGTGCCAGCAGTGAAGCACGAGGCAGGGGGAGCCAGCCCCAGCATTTT.

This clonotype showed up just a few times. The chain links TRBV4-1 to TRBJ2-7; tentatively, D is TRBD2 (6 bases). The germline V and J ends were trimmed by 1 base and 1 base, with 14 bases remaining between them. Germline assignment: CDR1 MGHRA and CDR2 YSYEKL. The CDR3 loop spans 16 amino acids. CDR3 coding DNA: TGCGCCAGCAGCCAAGCGGCGGGGCAGGTATCCTACGAGCAGTACTTC. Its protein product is CASSQAAGQVSYEQYF.

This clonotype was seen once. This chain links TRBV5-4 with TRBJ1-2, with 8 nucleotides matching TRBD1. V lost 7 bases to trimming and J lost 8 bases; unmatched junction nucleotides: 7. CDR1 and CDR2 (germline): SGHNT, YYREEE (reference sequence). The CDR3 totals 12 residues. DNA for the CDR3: TGTGCCAGCTGGGACAGGAGCTGGGGCTACACCTTC. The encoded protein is CASWDRSWGYTF.

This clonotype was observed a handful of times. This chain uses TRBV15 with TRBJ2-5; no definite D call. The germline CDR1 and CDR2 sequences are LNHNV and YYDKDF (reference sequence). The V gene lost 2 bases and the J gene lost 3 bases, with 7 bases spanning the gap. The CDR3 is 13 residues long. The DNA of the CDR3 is TGTGCCACCAGCAGAACGACGGAAGAGACCCAGTACTTC. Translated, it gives CATSRTTEETQYF.

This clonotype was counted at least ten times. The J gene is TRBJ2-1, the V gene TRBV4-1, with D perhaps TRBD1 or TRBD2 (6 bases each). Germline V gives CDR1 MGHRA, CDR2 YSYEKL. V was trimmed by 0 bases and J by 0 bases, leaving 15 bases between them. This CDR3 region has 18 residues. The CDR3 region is CASSQDGGGPSSYNEQFF. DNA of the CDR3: TGCGCCAGCAGCCAAGATGGTGGGGGGCCGAGCTCCTACAATGAGCAGTTCTTC.

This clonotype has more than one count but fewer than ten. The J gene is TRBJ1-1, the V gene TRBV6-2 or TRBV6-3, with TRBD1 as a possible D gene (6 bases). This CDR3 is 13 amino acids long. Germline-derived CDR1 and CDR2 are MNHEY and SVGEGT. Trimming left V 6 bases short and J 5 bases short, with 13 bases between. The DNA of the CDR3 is TGTGCCAGCAGGGAACAGGGAAGGACTGAAGCTTTCTTT. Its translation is CASREQGRTEAFF.

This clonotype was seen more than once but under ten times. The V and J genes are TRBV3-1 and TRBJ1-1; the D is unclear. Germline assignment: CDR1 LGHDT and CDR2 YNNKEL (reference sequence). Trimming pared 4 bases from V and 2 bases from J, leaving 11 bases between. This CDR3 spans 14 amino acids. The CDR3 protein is CASSPSGYNTEAFF. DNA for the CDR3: TGTGCCAGCAGCCCGTCCGGGTATAACACTGAAGCTTTCTTT. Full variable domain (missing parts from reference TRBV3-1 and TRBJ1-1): DTAVSQTPKYLVTQMGNDKSIKCEQNLGHDTMYWYKQDSKKFLKIMFSYNNKELIINETVPNRFSPKSPDKAHLNLHINSLELGDSAVYFCASSPSGYNTEAFFGQGTRLTVV.

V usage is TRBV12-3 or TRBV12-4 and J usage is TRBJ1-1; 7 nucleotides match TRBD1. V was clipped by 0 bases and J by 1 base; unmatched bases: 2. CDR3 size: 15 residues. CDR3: CASSLAGQRNTEAFF. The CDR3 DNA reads TGTGCCAGCAGTTTAGCGGGACAGAGGAACACTGAAGCTTTCTTT.

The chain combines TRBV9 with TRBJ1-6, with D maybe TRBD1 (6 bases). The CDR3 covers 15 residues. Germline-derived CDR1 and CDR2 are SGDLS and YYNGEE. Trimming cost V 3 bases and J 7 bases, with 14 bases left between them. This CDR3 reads CASSAEGRGNSPLHF. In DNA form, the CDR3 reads TGTGCCAGCAGCGCCGAAGGTAGGGGGAATTCACCCCTCCACTTT.